Presented here are 26 T cell receptor beta chains from one specimen sequenced in a study of identical twins' blood T cells. TCRdb re-called the 5' RACE reads through MiXCR, storing one row per CDR3 protein. The sample lists hundreds of thousands of distinct CDR3 sequences; over 25% were seen once. Sequenced sample: PBMCs. The receptors here all came from a woman between 18 and 49 years old in good health.

The chain employs TRBV20-1 and TRBJ1-1; D gene ambiguous. The V gene's germline CDR1 is DFQATT and CDR2 SNEGSKA (reference sequence). The length of the CDR3 is 18 residues. With 0 bases removed from V and 1 base from J, the gap between germline ends came to 21 bases. Here the CDR3 reads CSARDPKFPAQANTEAFF. DNA for the CDR3: TGCAGTGCTAGAGACCCTAAATTCCCCGCCCAGGCGAACACTGAAGCTTTCTTT.

Note on this clonotype: Germline is not matched at one junction end, which may reflect a read error. The genes are TRBV6-2 or TRBV6-3 and TRBJ2-2; 7 nucleotides align to TRBD1. The CDR3 spans 15 residues. Per germline, CDR1 MNHEY and CDR2 SVGEGT. The CDR3 spells CASSPQGPNTGEPFF. CDR3 in DNA: TGTGCCAGCAGCCCACAGGGGCCCAACACCGGGGAGCCGTTTTTT.

This chain links TRBV2 with TRBJ1-1; D might be TRBD1 (6 bases). Trimming removed 6 bases from V and 0 bases from J, with 14 bases in between. The CDR3 runs 15 residues. Germline values: CDR1 SNHLY, CDR2 FYNNEI. CDR3 nucleotide sequence: TGTGCCAGCAGCCAACAGGGTTACATGAACACTGAAGCTTTCTTT. The encoded protein is CASSQQGYMNTEAFF. The full variable domain, with the rest looked up from reference TRBV2 and TRBJ1-1, is EPEVTQTPSHQVTQMGQEVILRCVPISNHLYFYWYRQILGQKVEFLVSFYNNEISEKSEIFDDQFSVERPDGSNFTLKIRSTKLEDSAMYFCASSQQGYMNTEAFFGQGTRLTVV.

This chain joins TRBV29-1 and TRBJ1-5, with D hard to call. The CDR3 runs to 13 residues. V lost 6 bases and J 7 bases, leaving 16 bases between the germline ends. Looked up from germline, CDR1 is SQVTM and CDR2 is ANQGSEA. Here the CDR3 reads CSVQESGGQPQHF. The CDR3 DNA is TGCAGCGTCCAGGAGTCAGGAGGGCAGCCCCAGCATTTT.

This clonotype appeared a single time. A single base separates this from a much larger clone, so it may be a read error. The CDR3 nucleotides are TGTGCCAGCAGCCGGGACGGAAGCATTCAGTACTTC. It translates to CASSRDGSIQYF. J is TRBJ2-4 and V is TRBV6-6, with D perhaps TRBD1 or TRBD2 (5 bases each). In germline, CDR1 is MNHNY, CDR2 SVGAGI (reference sequence). This CDR3 is built from 12 residues. V gave up 6 bases and J gave up 9 bases, with 12 bases separating them.

J is TRBJ2-3 and V is TRBV7-9, with D unclear. Germline CDR1 is SEHNR and CDR2 is FQNEAQ (reference sequence). Between the trimmed V and J ends, which lost 5 bases and 0 bases, there was a span of 21 bases. The CDR3 has 18 amino acids. CDR3: CASSIPSGQLISTDTQYF. The CDR3 DNA reads TGTGCCAGCAGCATTCCCTCAGGCCAGCTAATTAGCACAGATACGCAGTATTTT.

The table lists this clonotype with a few counts. The CDR3 DNA reads TGTGCTAGCATGCCGGGACTAGCGGGAGATTGGAGTCGCACCGGGGAGCTGTTTTTT. It codes for CASMPGLAGDWSRTGELFF. This chain connects TRBV12-5 to TRBJ2-2; 14 nucleotides agree with TRBD2. Germline assignment: CDR1 LGHNT and CDR2 FRNRAP. This CDR3 is 19 amino acids long. Trimming took 9 bases from V and 4 from J; bases not matched to a gene: 16.

A note on this clonotype: A much larger clonotype is one base distant, so this may be a read error. The chain carries TRBV20-1 and TRBJ1-1; possible D gene TRBD1, 5 bases. Germline V gene data show CDR1 as DFQATT and CDR2 as SNEGSKA (reference sequence). The CDR3 extends over 15 amino acids. The CDR3 region is CSASGADPGNTEALF. The CDR3 DNA is TGCAGTGCCAGCGGGGCGGACCCAGGGAACACTGAAGCTTTATTT.

V usage is TRBV12-3 or TRBV12-4 and J usage is TRBJ1-1; 7 bases match TRBD1. Germline trimming cut 5 bases from V and 10 bases from J; bases unmatched to any gene: 4. This CDR3 comprises 11 residues. DNA for the CDR3: TGTGCCAGCAGTCTCAGGGGGAGAGCTTTCTTT. Translating gives CASSLRGRAFF.

In this sample, this clonotype turned up once. A much larger clone is a single base away; this may be a read error. This sequence joins TRBV20-1 and TRBJ1-5; D is undetermined. The germline CDR1 and CDR2 sequences are DFQATT and SNEGSKA (reference sequence). The length of the CDR3 is 14 residues. DNA for the CDR3: TGCAGTGCAAGCTATGGGGATAGCGATCAGCCCCAGCATTTT. It translates to CSASYGDSDQPQHF.

The table lists this clonotype with a few counts. The chain combines TRBV6-1 with TRBJ2-1; D might be TRBD2 (5 bases). With 4 bases removed from V and 5 bases from J, the gap between germline ends came to 18 bases. The V gene's germline CDR1 is MNHNS and CDR2 SASEGT. The length of the CDR3 is 16 residues. The CDR3 DNA reads TGTGCCAGCAGTGGTTTAGCGAACGATCGGGACAATGAGCAGTTCTTC. It is translated as CASSGLANDRDNEQFF.

J is TRBJ2-3 and V is TRBV20-1; the D is unclear. V was cut by 0 bases and J by 7 bases, with 14 bases left in between. Germline CDR1 and CDR2: DFQATT and SNEGSKA (reference sequence). The CDR3 spans 14 residues. CDR3 loop: CSARDTLTTHTQYF. DNA of the CDR3: TGCAGTGCTAGAGATACCCTGACGACTCATACGCAGTATTTT.

This chain links TRBV2 with TRBJ1-3; 8 positions agree with TRBD1. Germline loops: CDR1 SNHLY, CDR2 FYNNEI. J was trimmed by 3 bases and V by 6 bases; bases with no gene match: 7. The CDR3 extends over 15 amino acids. In nucleotides, the CDR3 is TGTGCCAGCAGACCAGGGGGCGCGTTTGGAAACACCATATATTTT. It encodes CASRPGGAFGNTIYF.

The rearrangement uses TRBV18 and TRBJ1-2, with D unresolved. Germline CDR1 and CDR2: KGHSH and LQKENI. The CDR3 spans 13 residues. V was trimmed by 0 bases and J by 4 bases, leaving 6 bases between them. CDR3 DNA sequence: TGTGCCAGCTCACCACCGGAAGGCTATGGCTACACCTTC. Its protein product is CASSPPEGYGYTF.

This clonotype rates as medium-sized (0.01 to 0.1%). The chain carries TRBV20-1 and TRBJ1-2; D remains ambiguous. V was cut by 0 bases and J by 3 bases, with 5 bases left in between. There are 12 residues in the CDR3. Germline CDR1 reads DFQATT; CDR2 reads SNEGSKA (reference sequence). The CDR3 nucleotides read TGCAGTGCTAGAGAGGGAGACTATGGCTACACCTTC. The encoded protein is CSAREGDYGYTF.

The chain couples TRBV4-3 to TRBJ2-1, with 7 bases lining up with TRBD2. The germline gives CDR1 LGHNA, CDR2 YSLEER. J was trimmed by 6 bases and V by 0 bases; bases with no gene match: 5. This CDR3 spans 15 amino acids. The CDR3 loop is CASSQDPWTSNEQFF. The CDR3 DNA is TGCGCCAGCAGCCAAGATCCTTGGACTAGCAATGAGCAGTTCTTC.

This chain uses TRBV7-2 with TRBJ1-2; D uncertain. The length of the CDR3 is 15 residues. V was pared by 1 base and J by 2 bases, with 11 bases between. The germline CDR1 and CDR2 sequences are SGHTA and FQGNSA. CDR3 in DNA: TGTGCCAGCAGCTTAGGTAGTACGGGAAACTATGGCTACACCTTC. It translates to CASSLGSTGNYGYTF. Looking up the rest from reference TRBV7-2 and TRBJ1-2 gives the full variable domain: GAGVSQSPSNKVTEKGKDVELRCDPISGHTALYWYRQSLGQGLEFLIYFQGNSAPDKSGLPSDRFSAERTGGSVSTLTIQRTQQEDSAVYLCASSLGSTGNYGYTFGSGTRLTVV.

A few counts support this clonotype. The junction departs from germline at one end; a sequencing error may be responsible. The J gene is TRBJ1-5, the V gene TRBV6-6; 9 bases are shared with TRBD1. The germline V gene has CDR1 MNHNY and CDR2 SVGAGI (reference sequence). This CDR3 contains 16 residues. The CDR3 loop reads CAGSLGATGGRQPQHF. DNA for the CDR3: TGTGCCGGCAGTCTGGGGGCAACAGGGGGCCGGCAGCCCCAGCATTTT.

The chain joins TRBV10-3 to TRBJ2-5; TRBD2 is a possible D gene (6 bases). Germline V gives CDR1 ENHRY, CDR2 SYGVKD. The CDR3 consists of 13 residues. V gave up 3 bases and J gave up 3 bases, with 8 bases separating them. CDR3 nucleotides: TGTGCCATCAGTGACAGACTAGAAGAGACCCAGTACTTC. Its translation is CAISDRLEETQYF.

For this clonotype: The junction shows a germline mismatch at one end, possibly a read error. The V and J genes are TRBV20-1 and TRBJ2-2; D is perhaps TRBD1 or TRBD2 (6 bases each). The germline CDR1 and CDR2 sequences are DFQATT and SNEGSKA (reference sequence). This CDR3 has 14 residues. CDR3 sequence reads: CSASGRGATGGLFF. As DNA, the CDR3 is TGCAGTGCTAGTGGCAGGGGAGCCACCGGGGGGCTGTTTTTT.

The sample holds a few counts of this clonotype. This sequence joins TRBV19 and TRBJ2-3; 9 nucleotides match TRBD1. V lost 7 bases, J lost 3 bases, and 5 bases stayed unmatched. The CDR3 is 14 amino acids. Germline loops: CDR1 LNHDA, CDR2 SQIVND (reference sequence). The CDR3 nucleotides read TGTGCCAGTACTAAAGACAGGGGGACAGATACGCAGTATTTT. Translation: CASTKDRGTDTQYF.

The V gene is TRBV30, the J gene TRBJ2-7, with TRBD1 as a possible D gene (5 bases). V was pared by 8 bases and J by 3 bases, with 20 bases between. Per germline, CDR1 GTSNPN and CDR2 SVGIG (reference sequence). This CDR3 spans 14 amino acids. CDR3 residues: CASGVERGIYEQYF. The CDR3 bases are TGTGCCAGTGGAGTAGAAAGGGGAATCTACGAGCAGTACTTC.

The chain combines TRBV5-6 with TRBJ1-1; 7 bases align to TRBD1. The germline gives CDR1 SGHDT, CDR2 YYEEEE. The trim removed 3 bases at V and 3 bases at J, leaving 8 bases unmatched. The CDR3 length is 15 residues. Here the CDR3 reads CASSWLRGSDTEAFF. CDR3 sequence (DNA): TGTGCCAGCAGCTGGCTCAGGGGGTCCGACACTGAAGCTTTCTTT.

The chain links TRBV14 to TRBJ1-2; D uncertain. The CDR3 contains 12 residues. The V gene lost 5 bases and the J gene lost 4 bases, with 8 bases spanning the gap. Germline lookup yields CDR1 SGHDN and CDR2 FVKESK. CDR3 in DNA: TGTGCCAGCAGCATCGGGGTCTATGGCTACACCTTC. As protein: CASSIGVYGYTF.

Regarding this clonotype: It may be a read error: a sequence one base away is much more abundant. The gene calls are TRBV14 and TRBJ1-5; no definite D call. The germline gives CDR1 SGHDN, CDR2 FVKESK. The CDR3 covers 14 residues. CDR3 in DNA: TGTGGCAGCAGCCATCGCGGATACAATCAGCCCCAGCATTTT. Translating it yields CGSSHRGYNQPQHF.

This clonotype occurred a few times. A junction end diverges from the germline sequence, so it may reflect a read error. The V call is TRBV5-6, the J call TRBJ2-1, with TRBD2 matching over 8 bases. CDR1 and CDR2 (germline): SGHDT, YYEEEE. The CDR3 loop spans 14 amino acids. The CDR3 bases are TGTGCCAGCGGCTTCCTTAGCGGGATAAATGAGCAGTTCTTC. It encodes CASGFLSGINEQFF. Using reference TRBV5-6 and TRBJ2-1 for the parts outside the CDR3, the full variable domain is DAGVTQSPTHLIKTRGQQVTLRCSPKSGHDTVSWYQQALGQGPQFIFQYYEEEERQRGNFPDRFSGHQFPNYSSELNVNALLLGDSALYLCASGFLSGINEQFFGPGTRLTVL.